The source of this T cell receptor beta chain is a study of beta chain features in type 1 diabetes. Study-level points and caveats: A greater similarity of naive, central memory and Treg TCRB repertoires was seen among patients than among healthy donors. VDJ junctions in type 1 diabetes patients carried more deletions and fewer insertions.

The germline V gene encodes CDR1 MNHGY and CDR2 SVAAGI. The V end lost 10 bases, the J end lost 0 bases, and 9 bases lay between the germline ends. The CDR3 covers 12 residues. All of the isolated RNA was reverse transcribed, so expressed TCRB transcripts were sequenced. Only in-frame clones appear in the TCRdb table, and some are missing; sequencing was by immunoSEQ multiplex PCR. The sample includes under 200,000 clones, roughly 8% seen only once; the top ten take about 0.6%. The authors sorted CD4+ naive, central memory, regulatory and stem cell-like memory cells via CD45RO/CCR7/CD25/CD127/CD95/CD27. To note about this clone: What it binds is not known.

The J gene is TRBJ1-1, the V gene TRBV6-9; D not resolved. Source material: central memory CD4+ T cells from blood. The receptor was isolated from a man in his late teens or twenties in good health. Here the CDR3 reads CATFPVNTEAFF. The CDR3 coding sequence is TGTGCCACCTTCCCGGTGAACACTGAAGCTTTCTTT.